Listed below are T cell receptor beta chains from one sample, sequenced in a study of blood T cell repertoires in COVID-19. Assay used: immunoSEQ multiplex PCR; TCRdb lists only in-frame clones, some missing. This table has a few hundred thousand clones, more than 85% appearing once. Sample: PBMCs or T cells enriched from blood (not recorded which). The receptors were sampled from a woman aged 25 to 39 who had recovered from COVID-19. Each CDR3 is given with its conserved first and last residue. D genes are given only for firm matches. Where a row states a size, it is once, few, many or the class of an expanded clone; other rows omit it.

abundance,j_gene,d_gene,v_gene,CDR3nt,CDR3aa
.,TRBJ1-5,.,TRBV2,TGTGCCAGCAGTGAACGTGGCGGTTATAGCAATCAGCCCCAGCATTTT,CASSERGGYSNQPQHF
.,TRBJ2-2,TRBD2,TRBV4-1,TGCGCCAGCAGCCTTCAACTAGCGGGAGGCCCCACCGGGGAGCTGTTTTTT,CASSLQLAGGPTGELFF
.,TRBJ2-7,.,TRBV7-9,TGTGCCAGCAGCTTAGGACAGTCATACCTCTACGAGCAGTACTTC,CASSLGQSYLYEQYF
.,TRBJ2-4,TRBD1,TRBV4-1,TGCGCCAGCAGCTCACCCGACAGGGCTGAGATCATTCAGTACTTC,CASSSPDRAEIIQYF
.,TRBJ2-6,TRBD1,TRBV4-2,TGTGCCAGCAGCCGGCCCGGGACAGGGTCTTTTTCTGGGGCCAACGTCCTGACTTTC,CASSRPGTGSFSGANVLTF
.,TRBJ2-2,TRBD2,TRBV5-1,TGCGCCAGCAGCCCGGGACTAGCGGGAAACACCGGGGAGCTGTTTTTT,CASSPGLAGNTGELFF
.,TRBJ2-7,TRBD1,TRBV2,TGTGCCAGCAGTGACAGGGGGCCCAGGTCCGAGCAGTACTTC,CASSDRGPRSEQYF
.,TRBJ1-2,.,TRBV5-1,TGCGCCAGCAGCTTGGACAGCCCTAACTATGGCTACACCTTC,CASSLDSPNYGYTF
.,TRBJ1-5,.,TRBV30,TGTGCCTGCAGAGAGGGACACCCAAATCAGCCCCAGCATTTT,CACREGHPNQPQHF
.,TRBJ2-1,.,TRBV12-3/TRBV12-4,TGTGCCAGCAGTCTCAGCGGGTTCAGAAGGGAGTTCTTC,CASSLSGFRREFF
.,TRBJ2-7,TRBD1,TRBV7-9,TGTGCCAGCAGCTTAGCGAGGGGACAGGGAACGAGCGAGCAGTACTTC,CASSLARGQGTSEQYF
.,TRBJ2-2,TRBD1,TRBV7-9,TGTGCCAGCAGCTTAGCGGTAGGGGGCGACACCGGGGAGCTGTTTTTT,CASSLAVGGDTGELFF
.,TRBJ2-1,TRBD2,TRBV13,TGTGCCAGCAGCAATGCCGGCCGGCGGGAGGGCCGGAATGAGCAGTTCTTC,CASSNAGRREGRNEQFF
.,TRBJ2-2,TRBD2,TRBV19,TGTGCCACCCAACTCACTAGCGGGAGGGTTGGCACCGGGGAGCTGTTTTTT,CATQLTSGRVGTGELFF
.,TRBJ2-3,.,TRBV9,TGTGCCAGCAGCTACACCATTGCCGATACGCAGTATTTT,CASSYTIADTQYF
.,TRBJ2-1,TRBD2,TRBV4-1,TGCGCCAGCAGCCAAGATTGGGCTAGCGGGACCTACAATGAGCAGTTCTTC,CASSQDWASGTYNEQFF
few,TRBJ1-2,TRBD1,TRBV6-6,TGTGCCAGCAGTACAGGGGACTATGGCTACACCTTC,CASSTGDYGYTF
.,TRBJ2-7,.,TRBV18,TGTGCCAGCTCACCATTAGCCTCATACTCCTACGAGCAGTACTTC,CASSPLASYSYEQYF
.,TRBJ2-2,TRBD2,TRBV19,TGTGCCAGTAGACTAGCGGGAGGGGACACCGGGGAGCTGTTTTTT,CASRLAGGDTGELFF
.,TRBJ1-5,.,TRBV12-5,TGTGCTAGTGGTTTGATGCCATCGGCGGCCCAGCATTTT,CASGLMPSAAQHF
.,TRBJ2-7,.,TRBV4-1,TGCGCCAGCAGCCAGACGGACAGCACCTACGAGCAGTACTTC,CASSQTDSTYEQYF
.,TRBJ2-1,TRBD2,TRBV11-2,TGTGCCAGCAGCGCCCTAGCGGGAGGGCCTGGTGAGCAGTTCTTC,CASSALAGGPGEQFF
.,TRBJ2-7,TRBD1,TRBV7-9,TGTGCCAGCAGCCCTGGGACAGGACCCTACGAGCAGTACTTC,CASSPGTGPYEQYF
.,TRBJ2-7,.,TRBV12-3/TRBV12-4,TGTGCCAGCAGTTTTTTCTCCCGGGAGCAGTACTTC,CASSFFSREQYF
.,TRBJ1-1,TRBD1,TRBV10-3,TGTGCCATCAGTGGACAGGGGATGTACACTGAAGCTTTCTTT,CAISGQGMYTEAFF